Listed below are T cell receptor beta chains from one sample, sequenced in a study of cytomegalovirus exposure and HLA in healthy donors. Repertoires were generated with immunoSEQ multiplex PCR, while TCRdb's copy carries only in-frame clones and drops some. The sample has 200,000 to 250,000 clones, approximately 79% seen once. The material sequenced was PBMCs. These receptors originate from a girl aged 2 to 10 in good health and CMV-seronegative. CDR3s include the opening cysteine and the closing phenylalanine or tryptophan.

CASSSRTSGGTQYF | TRBJ2-3 | TRBV5-1
CASSLALAGEMETQYF | TRBJ2-5 | TRBV5-1
CASSPGQGASEQYF | - | TRBV2
CASSGGMNTEAFF | TRBJ1-1 | TRBV19
CASSWGTGSTPQHF | TRBJ1-5 | TRBV19
CASTIGLAGNYEQYF | TRBJ2-7 | TRBV19
CASSDSAGATDTQYF | TRBJ2-3 | TRBV6-4
CASSDHTGSSTEAFF | TRBJ1-1 | TRBV25-1
CSGAGPYEQYF | TRBJ2-7 | TRBV20-1
CASSAPPGGNEQFF | TRBJ2-1 | TRBV11-2
CASSYANREETQYF | TRBJ2-5 | TRBV6-5
CASSPRTGGYGYTF | TRBJ1-2 | TRBV19
CASSPTGQPRGGPQHF | TRBJ1-5 | TRBV18
CASSLAGPGNEQFF | TRBJ2-1 | TRBV11-2
CASSDTSRLVQLGETQYF | TRBJ2-5 | TRBV6-1
CASRGQGWDQPQHF | TRBJ1-5 | TRBV27
CASSSYSTEAFF | TRBJ1-1 | TRBV5-4
CATSRLAGSNTEAFF | TRBJ1-1 | TRBV15
CASSSSLAGGPGEQYF | TRBJ2-7 | TRBV5-1
CATGTSGESGELFF | TRBJ2-2 | TRBV6-4
CASTSTGSSYNEQFF | TRBJ2-1 | TRBV6-6
CASSPNRGFEAFF | TRBJ1-1 | TRBV28
CASSIDWSVGPPAEAFF | TRBJ1-1 | TRBV19
CASSLRTEKGYTF | TRBJ1-2 | TRBV7-9
CASSIGRYSNQPQHF | TRBJ1-5 | TRBV19
CASSQEMALAGGLKGNEQFF | TRBJ2-1 | TRBV4-2
CASRRSGNTEAFF | TRBJ1-1 | TRBV19
CASRVPAGNTIYF | TRBJ1-3 | TRBV6-5
CASSLLGQGNYGYTF | TRBJ1-2 | TRBV4-1
CASSLMSFTGTASYEQYF | TRBJ2-7 | TRBV5-1
CASSPPGFSYTF | TRBJ1-2 | TRBV7-9
CASSVRETGVFEQYF | TRBJ2-7 | TRBV6-1
CASSQGTGDTQYF | TRBJ2-3 | TRBV4-1
CASSFGTSGTGELFF | TRBJ2-2 | TRBV5-1
CASSRVSEQFF | TRBJ2-1 | TRBV18
CASRGTGVMKTQYF | TRBJ2-5 | TRBV6-1
CASSPRGEQFF | TRBJ2-1 | TRBV18
CASSFGRVGYNEQFF | TRBJ2-1 | TRBV27
CASSLGANTGELFF | TRBJ2-2 | TRBV7-7